This TCR beta chain is drawn from a study of shared clonotypes between healthy human individuals. General study findings and limits: Generally, naive subsets came out with larger estimated richness than memory subsets. Sharing of clonotypes among donors was expected to vary with sequencing depth.

Terminally differentiated effector memory CD45RA+ cells were left out of the naive CD8 fraction, which was CD45RO-negative and positively selected for CCR7. With regard to this clone: The antigen remains unidentified.

Per germline, CDR1 PRHDT and CDR2 FYEKMQ (reference sequence). Between the trimmed V and J ends, which lost 2 bases and 6 bases, there was a span of 16 bases. The CDR3 consists of 15 residues. Using immunoSEQ multiplex PCR, the repertoire was profiled, and TCRdb retains in-frame clones only, with some absent. This repertoire shows about 600,000 clones, around 95% found once; its top ten account for 0.09% to 0.13%. The receptor comes from a woman aged 25 to 39 in good health. Sequencing was performed on naive CD8+ T cells sorted from blood. The V gene is TRBV13, the J gene TRBJ1-2; the D gene is possibly TRBD1 (6 bases). The CDR3 is CASSLFTGSGDGYTF. CDR3 sequence (DNA): TGTGCCAGCAGCTTATTTACCGGGTCAGGGGATGGCTACACCTTC.